This is a list of T cell receptor beta chains from one sample in a study of CD8+ T cells in alopecia areata. Clones were sequenced by immunoSEQ multiplex PCR, and TCRdb holds only the in-frame ones, with some missing. The repertoire holds around 180,000 clones, with around 60% as singletons. The sequencing used CD4+ T cells sorted from blood, collected around week 49, from a patient treated with tofacitinib. The receptor set was obtained from a human donor with alopecia areata. Each CDR3 is given with its conserved first and last residue. A D gene is named only where the DNA matches it firmly. The listing skips clone size in some rows; elsewhere it reads once, few, many or a size class.

D	V	size	J	CDR3	DNA
TRBD1	TRBV29-1	once	TRBJ1-5	CSVRDSSNQPQHF	TGCAGCGTCCGGGACAGTAGCAATCAGCCCCAGCATTTT
TRBD1	TRBV4-3	.	TRBJ2-7	CASSRGGQGVEQYF	TGCGCCAGCAGCCGAGGCGGACAGGGAGTCGAGCAGTACTTC
TRBD1	TRBV5-6	.	TRBJ2-7	CASSFGTGVEQYF	TGTGCCAGCAGCTTTGGGACAGGGGTCGAGCAGTACTTC
.	TRBV7-2	.	TRBJ1-2	CASSPAGARYGYTF	TGTGCCAGCAGCCCCGCGGGGGCTCGCTATGGCTACACCTTC
TRBD1	TRBV6-5	few	TRBJ1-5	CASSAKTGGNQPQHF	TGTGCCAGCAGTGCCAAGACAGGGGGCAATCAGCCCCAGCATTTT
.	TRBV6-5	few	TRBJ2-7	CASKPNPGGTYEQYF	TGTGCCAGCAAACCCAATCCCGGGGGCACCTACGAGCAGTACTTC
TRBD1	TRBV5-5	few	TRBJ2-3	CASSSTGGPSTDTQYF	TGTGCCAGCAGCAGTACAGGGGGCCCAAGCACAGATACGCAGTATTTT
.	TRBV4-3	once	TRBJ1-6	CASSRQPNNSPLHF	TGCGCCAGCAGCCGACAGCCCAATAATTCACCCCTCCACTTT
TRBD1	TRBV14	few	TRBJ1-3	CASSQEGGQGAYRTIYF	TGTGCCAGCAGCCAAGAAGGGGGACAGGGCGCGTATCGCACCATATATTTT
.	TRBV7-2	.	TRBJ1-6	CASSLEGNSPLHF	TGTGCCAGCAGCTTAGAGGGGAATTCACCCCTCCACTTT
.	TRBV11-2	.	TRBJ1-4	CASSAYTGSVNEKLFF	TGTGCCAGCAGCGCCTATACCGGGTCTGTGAATGAAAAACTGTTTTTT
TRBD1	TRBV6-5	few	TRBJ1-1	CASSYRTGRATEAFF	TGTGCCAGCAGTTACCGGACAGGGAGAGCCACTGAAGCTTTCTTT
.	TRBV7-2	.	TRBJ2-5	CASSPTVSVQETQYF	TGTGCCAGCAGCCCGACTGTGAGCGTCCAAGAGACCCAGTACTTC
TRBD1	TRBV2	few	TRBJ1-5	CASSELGTGLSRPQPQHF	TGTGCCAGCAGTGAACTGGGGACAGGCTTATCACGCCCACAGCCCCAGCATTTT
.	TRBV2	once	TRBJ2-2	CASSELWGFGELFF	TGTGCCAGCAGTGAACTTTGGGGCTTTGGGGAGCTGTTTTTT
.	TRBV4-2	.	TRBJ1-5	CASSQEGDQPQHF	TGTGCCAGCAGCCAAGAGGGGGACCAGCCCCAGCATTTT
.	TRBV5-1	.	TRBJ2-5	CASSPRDAKGETQYF	TGCGCCAGCAGCCCCCGGGACGCAAAAGGGGAGACCCAGTACTTC